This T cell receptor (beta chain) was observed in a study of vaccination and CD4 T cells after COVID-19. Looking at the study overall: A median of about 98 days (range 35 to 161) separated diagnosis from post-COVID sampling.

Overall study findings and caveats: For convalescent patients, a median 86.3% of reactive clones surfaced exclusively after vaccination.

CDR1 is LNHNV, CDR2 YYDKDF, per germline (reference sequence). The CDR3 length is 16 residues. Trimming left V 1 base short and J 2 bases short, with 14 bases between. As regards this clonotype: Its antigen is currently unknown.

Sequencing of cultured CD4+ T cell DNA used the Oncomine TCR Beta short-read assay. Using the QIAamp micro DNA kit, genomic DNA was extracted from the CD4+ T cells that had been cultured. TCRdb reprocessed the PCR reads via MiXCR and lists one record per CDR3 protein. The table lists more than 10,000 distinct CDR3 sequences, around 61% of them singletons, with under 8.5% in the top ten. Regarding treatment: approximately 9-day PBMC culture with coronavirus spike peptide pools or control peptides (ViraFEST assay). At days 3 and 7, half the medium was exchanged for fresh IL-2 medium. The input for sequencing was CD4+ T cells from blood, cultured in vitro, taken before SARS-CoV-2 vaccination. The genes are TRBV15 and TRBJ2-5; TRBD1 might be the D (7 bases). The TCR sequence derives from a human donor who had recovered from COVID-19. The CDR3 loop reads CATSRVWAGQQETQYF. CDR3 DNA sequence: TGTGCCACCAGCAGAGTTTGGGCGGGACAGCAAGAGACCCAGTACTTC.